Listed below are T cell receptor beta chains from one sample, sequenced in a study of TIL therapy for anti-PD-1-resistant metastatic lung cancer. Clones were sequenced by immunoSEQ multiplex PCR, and TCRdb holds only the in-frame ones, with some missing. The sample includes about 47,000 clones, around 85% of them seen just once. The sequences come from blood, collected at baseline. Source of these receptors: a person between 25 and 80 years old with non-small cell lung cancer. Both conserved end residues are part of each CDR3. Each record gives: CDR3 protein, CDR3 DNA, D gene, V gene, J gene, clone size. A D gene is named only where the DNA matches it firmly. The size field is filled for only some rows; it gives once, few, many or a size class.

CASSHTSGGSLAKNIQYF	TGTGCCAGCAGCCATACTAGCGGGGGGAGCCTAGCCAAAAACATTCAGTACTTC	TRBD2	TRBV3-1/TRBV3-2	TRBJ2-4	once
CASSLDRAVGNMETQYF	TGTGCCAGCAGCTTGGACAGGGCAGTGGGAAATATGGAGACCCAGTACTTC	-	TRBV5-4	TRBJ2-5	-
CATGGRQGSTDTQYF	TGTGCCACCGGGGGGCGACAGGGGAGCACAGATACGCAGTATTTT	-	TRBV6-5	TRBJ2-3	-
CASSTPGATETQYF	TGTGCCAGCAGCACTCCCGGAGCCACGGAGACCCAGTACTTC	-	TRBV9	TRBJ2-5	-
CASSPIGPF	TGTGCCAGCAGTCCCATCGGACCTTTT	-	TRBV9	TRBJ2-3	-
CASSQAGASGANVLTF	TGCGCCAGCAGCCAAGCGGGGGCCTCTGGGGCCAACGTCCTGACTTTC	-	TRBV4-3	TRBJ2-6	once
CASSSRTNTGELFF	TGTGCCAGCAGTTCACGGACAAACACCGGGGAGCTGTTTTTT	-	TRBV27	TRBJ2-2	-
CASSLTTGSSNQPQHF	TGTGCCAGCAGCCTAACGACAGGTTCTAGCAATCAGCCCCAGCATTTT	-	TRBV7-8	TRBJ1-5	-
CSAPGGGLDNEQFF	TGCAGCGCCCCCGGGGGGGGGCTTGACAATGAGCAGTTCTTC	TRBD2	TRBV29-1	TRBJ2-1	-
CASSQSTQGMAFF	TGTGCCAGCAGCCAATCAACGCAAGGGATGGCTTTCTTT	-	TRBV16	TRBJ1-1	-
CASSLGSNQPQHF	TGTGCCAGCAGTTTAGGAAGCAATCAGCCCCAGCATTTT	-	TRBV27	TRBJ1-5	few
CASSTGGTSLYNEQFF	TGTGCCAGCAGCACAGGCGGGACCTCCCTCTACAATGAGCAGTTCTTC	-	TRBV7-2	TRBJ2-1	-
CASSTNRGTYGYTF	TGTGCCAGCAGCACCAACAGGGGGACCTATGGCTACACCTTC	TRBD1	TRBV5-4	TRBJ1-2	few
CASSRPRGTNNENTGELFF	TGTGCCAGCAGCCGGCCAAGAGGGACAAACAACGAGAACACCGGGGAGCTGTTTTTT	-	TRBV11-2	TRBJ2-2	-
CASSLNPSFSSGANVLTF	TGTGCCAGCAGTTTAAACCCCTCCTTCAGCTCTGGGGCCAACGTCCTGACTTTC	-	TRBV28	TRBJ2-6	-
CASSLNPGQGGYEQYF	TGTGCCAGCAGTTTAAACCCTGGACAGGGGGGATACGAGCAGTACTTC	TRBD1	TRBV28	TRBJ2-7	-
CASSLASGRPFGEQYF	TGTGCCAGCAGCTTAGCTAGCGGGAGACCCTTTGGCGAGCAGTACTTC	TRBD2	TRBV11-2	TRBJ2-7	-
CAWTLGSSNEKLFF	TGTGCCTGGACTCTCGGCAGTTCTAATGAAAAACTGTTTTTT	-	TRBV30	TRBJ1-4	once
CASSPPGLAVYNEQFF	TGTGCCAGCAGTCCCCCGGGACTAGCGGTTTACAATGAGCAGTTCTTC	TRBD2	TRBV6-6	TRBJ2-1	-
CASSLDREGETQYF	TGCGCCAGCAGCTTAGACAGGGAGGGAGAGACCCAGTACTTC	-	TRBV5-1	TRBJ2-5	-
CASSLGVQTQTRSTQYF	TGTGCCAGCAGCTTAGGTGTGCAGACCCAAACCAGATCTACGCAGTATTTT	-	TRBV7-2	TRBJ2-3	-
CASSQVGETQYF	TGTGCCAGCAGCCAAGTGGGGGAGACCCAGTACTTC	-	TRBV3-1/TRBV3-2	TRBJ2-5	-
CASSLYGGYTF	TGTGCCAGCAGCTTATACGGTGGCTACACCTTC	-	TRBV11-2	TRBJ1-2	-
CASSPGTLHYGYTF	TGCGCCAGCAGCCCCGGGACACTACACTATGGCTACACCTTC	-	TRBV4-3	TRBJ1-2	-
CASSLWGEETEAFF	TGTGCCAGCAGTTTATGGGGAGAAGAGACTGAAGCTTTCTTT	-	TRBV27	TRBJ1-1	-
CASSPGPSGIGELFF	TGTGCCAGCAGCCCCGGGCCTAGCGGGATCGGGGAGCTGTTTTTT	TRBD2	TRBV7-8	TRBJ2-2	few
CASSPYPGQENTGELFF	TGTGCCAGCAGCCCTTACCCGGGACAGGAGAACACCGGGGAGCTGTTTTTT	TRBD1	TRBV11-2	TRBJ2-2	-
CASSLLSSPRGTQYF	TGTGCCAGCAGCCTCCTTTCTAGCCCCCGCGGGACCCAGTACTTC	-	TRBV28	TRBJ2-5	-
CASSFSGGAADTQYF	TGTGCCAGCAGTTTTAGCGGGGGGGCAGCAGATACGCAGTATTTT	TRBD2	TRBV6-4	TRBJ2-3	once
CATSRGIGGSPLHF	TGTGCCACCAGCAGAGGAATCGGAGGTTCACCCCTCCACTTT	-	TRBV15	TRBJ1-6	-
CASRPGTDIVSGNTIYF	TGTGCCAGCAGGCCCGGGACAGATATTGTCTCTGGAAACACCATATATTTT	TRBD1	TRBV27	TRBJ1-3	-
CASSYARDGAVWANTGELFF	TGTGCCAGCAGTTACGCGCGGGACGGGGCAGTCTGGGCGAACACCGGGGAGCTGTTTTTT	-	TRBV6-2/TRBV6-3	TRBJ2-2	-
CASRRAGVSYNEQFF	TGTGCCAGTAGAAGAGCGGGAGTCTCCTACAATGAGCAGTTCTTC	TRBD2	TRBV19	TRBJ2-1	-
CASLPRRPRVGNQPQHF	TGTGCAAGTCTCCCCCGGCGGCCCAGGGTCGGCAATCAGCCCCAGCATTTT	-	TRBV12-2	TRBJ1-5	-
CASSASGGATGELFF	TGTGCCAGCAGTGCTAGCGGGGGGGCCACCGGGGAGCTGTTTTTT	TRBD2	TRBV6-6	TRBJ2-2	-
CSVRKLLADTDTQYF	TGCAGCGTTCGGAAGCTACTAGCGGACACAGATACGCAGTATTTT	TRBD2	TRBV29-1	TRBJ2-3	-
CASRTGGEAFF	TGTGCCAGTAGGACAGGGGGTGAAGCTTTCTTT	TRBD1	TRBV2	TRBJ1-1	-
CASSQERLAGGPSPYEQYF	TGCGCCAGCAGCCAAGAGAGACTAGCGGGAGGGCCGTCTCCCTACGAGCAGTACTTC	TRBD2	TRBV4-1	TRBJ2-7	-
CASSQDYGAVYEQYF	TGCGCCAGCAGCCAAGATTACGGGGCGGTGTACGAGCAGTACTTC	-	TRBV4-3	TRBJ2-7	-
CASSPYGTVATNEKLFF	TGTGCCAGCTCACCATACGGGACAGTTGCAACTAATGAAAAACTGTTTTTT	TRBD1	TRBV18	TRBJ1-4	-
CASRFPGLENEQFF	TGTGCCAGCAGATTTCCGGGACTAGAAAATGAGCAGTTCTTC	TRBD2	TRBV7-8	TRBJ2-1	once
CASSQDLGVSSYNEQFF	TGTGCCAGCAGCCAAGATCTTGGGGTTAGCTCCTACAATGAGCAGTTCTTC	-	TRBV3-1/TRBV3-2	TRBJ2-1	-
CASSLTQLAGPGELFF	TGCGCCAGCAGCTTGACCCAACTAGCGGGACCCGGGGAGCTGTTTTTT	TRBD2	TRBV5-1	TRBJ2-2	-
CASSLWGGTPSNQPQHF	TGTGCCAGCAGTTTATGGGGCGGTACACCAAGCAATCAGCCCCAGCATTTT	-	TRBV28	TRBJ1-5	once